These 29 T cell receptor beta chains originate from one sample sequenced in a study of blood T cell repertoires in COVID-19. The data were produced by immunoSEQ multiplex PCR, yet TCRdb's version contains in-frame clones alone and is incomplete. The repertoire holds 85,000 to 120,000 clones, with approximately 90% as singletons. The source material was peripheral blood. The receptors here all came from a woman between 50 and 59 years old with COVID-19, enrolled during active disease.

J is TRBJ2-1 and V is TRBV5-6, with D perhaps matching TRBD2 (5 bases). Trimming pared 1 base from V and 9 bases from J, leaving 11 bases between. The germline CDR1 and CDR2 sequences are SGHDT and YYEEEE. The CDR3 contains 13 residues. CDR3 bases: TGTGCCAGCAGCTTGTCCGGAGGTGGTGAGCAGTTCTTC. Protein sequence: CASSLSGGGEQFF.

This chain connects TRBV10-1 to TRBJ2-3; tentative D call: TRBD1 (5 bases). V lost 1 base to trimming and J lost 4 bases, with 12 bases between them. CDR3 length equals 15 residues. CDR1 and CDR2 (germline): WNHNN, SYGVQD (reference sequence). The CDR3 bases are TGCGCCAGCAGTGAGTGGGCGGCAGGGTCAGATACGCAGTATTTT. Its protein is CASSEWAAGSDTQYF.

The J gene is TRBJ1-6, the V gene TRBV7-3; 7 bases map to TRBD1. The CDR3 has 14 residues. V lost 6 bases, J lost 3 bases, and 2 bases stayed unmatched. Germline CDR1 is SGHTA and CDR2 is FQGTGA. CDR3 bases: TGTGCCAGCAGTCCAGGGGGCTATAATTCACCCCTCCACTTT. Protein: CASSPGGYNSPLHF.

The rearrangement joins TRBV3-1 (or the pseudogene TRBV3-2) to TRBJ2-7, with D hard to call. V was clipped by 1 base and J by 6 bases, with 4 bases between them. The CDR3 is 11 residues long. Germline CDR1 reads LGHDT; CDR2 reads YNNKEL (reference sequence). CDR3 sequence: CASSQGVEQYF. CDR3 sequence (DNA): TGTGCCAGCAGCCAAGGAGTCGAGCAGTACTTC.

The V and J genes are TRBV28 and TRBJ2-2; 9 bases line up with TRBD2. V shed 0 bases, J shed 7 bases, and the junction held 6 bases outside the gene matches. This CDR3 comprises 16 residues. Looked up from germline, CDR1 is MDHEN and CDR2 is SYDVKM. CDR3 region: CASSLWVAGDFGELFF. CDR3 bases: TGTGCCAGCAGTTTATGGGTAGCGGGGGATTTCGGGGAGCTGTTTTTT.

The chain is built from TRBV28 and TRBJ2-3; D ambiguous. CDR1 and CDR2 from the germline V gene are MDHEN and SYDVKM. This CDR3 has 15 residues. Trimming left V 6 bases short and J 0 bases short, with 13 bases between. The CDR3 coding sequence is TGTGCCAGCAGCTCGGCCGCGACTAGCACAGATACGCAGTATTTT. This codes for CASSSAATSTDTQYF.

The rearrangement joins TRBV30 to TRBJ1-1; D ambiguous. Germline CDR1 is GTSNPN and CDR2 is SVGIG (reference sequence). The CDR3 is 14 residues long. The ends were cut back, 0 bases at V and 2 bases at J, with 10 bases in the middle. The CDR3 sequence is CAWSVTSVNTEAFF. CDR3 bases: TGTGCCTGGAGTGTAACTAGCGTTAACACTGAAGCTTTCTTT.

The chain employs TRBV12-3 or TRBV12-4 and TRBJ1-4; TRBD1 aligns across 9 bases. The CDR3 consists of 13 residues. V lost 4 bases and J lost 8; bases outside the gene matches: 2. CDR3 protein: CASSYTGGEKLFF. Here the CDR3 DNA reads TGTGCCAGCAGTTATACAGGGGGCGAAAAACTGTTTTTT.

J is TRBJ2-1 and V is TRBV30; 8 positions agree with TRBD2. The germline V gene encodes CDR1 GTSNPN and CDR2 SVGIG (reference sequence). With V trimmed by 3 bases and J by 10 bases, 5 bases remained unmatched. This CDR3 is 12 amino acids long. The CDR3: CAWSETSVEQFF. CDR3 DNA: TGTGCCTGGAGCGAGACTAGCGTGGAGCAGTTCTTC.

The rearrangement uses TRBV29-1 and TRBJ2-3; TRBD2 agrees at 16 bases. Germline V gene sequence: CDR1 SQVTM, CDR2 ANQGSEA. This CDR3 contains 14 residues. V was clipped by 8 bases and J by 6 bases; unmatched bases: 5. The CDR3 DNA sequence: TGCAGCTCGGGACTAGCGGGGGGGACGGATACGCAGTATTTT. Its protein is CSSGLAGGTDTQYF.

This clone appeared a single time. The chain has TRBV28 and TRBJ1-2; 7 nucleotides line up with TRBD1. Trimming at V came to 3 bases and at J to 2 bases, leaving 3 bases not matched to a gene. Germline values: CDR1 MDHEN, CDR2 SYDVKM. The CDR3 has 14 amino acids. CDR3 coding DNA: TGTGCCAGCAGTTTCGTGACAGGGAACTATGGCTACACCTTC. Translation gives CASSFVTGNYGYTF.

This chain connects TRBV21-1 to TRBJ1-1. TRBV21-1 is annotated as a pseudogene. This CDR3 has 14 residues. The CDR3 protein is CASSRGRGGTEAFF. The CDR3 coding sequence is TGTGCCAGCAGCAGGGGAAGGGGGGGCACTGAAGCTTTCTTT.

CDR3 amino acids: CPQEGIYEQYF. The CDR3, as DNA: TGTCCTCAGGAGGGGATCTACGAGCAGTACTTC. J is TRBJ2-7 and V is TRBV27, with D maybe TRBD2 (6 bases). The CDR3 is 11 residues long. Germline V lookup: CDR1 MNHEY, CDR2 SMNVEV (reference sequence).

The J gene is TRBJ2-7, the V gene TRBV3-1 (or the pseudogene TRBV3-2); D perhaps matches TRBD1 (5 bases). CDR3 length equals 13 residues. CDR1 LGHDT and CDR2 YNNKEL come from the germline V gene (reference sequence). Trimming removed 4 bases from V and 5 bases from J, with 12 bases in between. CDR3 sequence (DNA): TGTGCCAGCAGCCGGGGCTTATGGGACGAGCAGTACTTC. Translating it yields CASSRGLWDEQYF.

This chain links TRBV7-6 with TRBJ2-1; 7 bases align to TRBD2. The CDR3 covers 17 residues. Germline V gene lookup returns CDR1 SGHVS and CDR2 FNYEAQ. V shed 5 bases, J shed 0 bases, and the junction held 10 bases outside the gene matches. The CDR3 here is CASSPRAGRGSYNEQFF. CDR3 coding DNA: TGTGCCAGCAGCCCTCGAGCGGGACGGGGCTCCTACAATGAGCAGTTCTTC.

The V gene is TRBV7-6, the J gene TRBJ2-7, with unresolved D. The CDR3 runs to 11 residues. Looked up from germline, CDR1 is SGHVS and CDR2 is FNYEAQ. Trimming shortened V by 4 bases and J by 3 bases, and 4 bases separated the two germline ends. CDR3 DNA: TGTGCCAGCAGCTATAACTACGAGCAGTACTTC. It is translated as CASSYNYEQYF.

The V call is TRBV10-3, the J call TRBJ1-5; D not certain. The CDR3 extends over 13 amino acids. Trimming removed 3 bases from V and 5 bases from J, with 8 bases in between. Germline values: CDR1 ENHRY, CDR2 SYGVKD. The CDR3 bases are TGTGCCATCAGTGACGGTCGAGATCAGCCCCAGCATTTT. Translated: CAISDGRDQPQHF.

J is TRBJ2-3 and V is TRBV11-2; weak D call: TRBD1 (5 bases). The V and J ends lost 0 bases and 5 bases respectively, with 6 bases between them. CDR1 is SGHAT, CDR2 FQNNGV, per germline. The CDR3 has 13 residues. CDR3 DNA: TGTGCCAGCAGCTTAGATAGGGGAGATACGCAGTATTTT. Amino acid sequence: CASSLDRGDTQYF.

V usage is TRBV6-5 and J usage is TRBJ2-1, with TRBD2 matching 8 bases. The CDR3 runs 13 residues. V dropped 6 bases and J dropped 8; count of bases not matched to a gene: 6. Looked up from germline, CDR1 is MNHEY and CDR2 is SVGAGI. The CDR3 spells CASSPGGGDEQFF. The DNA for the CDR3 is TGTGCCAGCAGCCCGGGGGGGGGAGATGAGCAGTTCTTC.

The gene calls are TRBV2 and TRBJ2-5; 12 bases fit TRBD2. In germline, CDR1 is SNHLY, CDR2 FYNNEI. The CDR3 consists of 15 residues. With V trimmed by 5 bases and J by 2 bases, 3 bases remained unmatched. Here the CDR3 reads CASSPLAGGQETQYF. The DNA for the CDR3 is TGTGCCAGCAGTCCCCTAGCGGGGGGGCAAGAGACCCAGTACTTC.

This clone has more than one count but fewer than ten. The chain is built from TRBV3-1 (or the pseudogene TRBV3-2) and TRBJ1-2, with 9 bases that match TRBD1. The length of the CDR3 is 15 residues. V shed 4 bases and J 4 bases; nucleotides not matched to a gene: 7. Germline CDR1 LGHDT, CDR2 YNNKEL (reference sequence). CDR3 sequence (DNA): TGTGCCAGCAGCCGATCGACAGGGGGTGGCTATGGCTACACCTTC. Its protein is CASSRSTGGGYGYTF.

V usage is TRBV25-1 and J usage is TRBJ1-3, with 7 bases matching TRBD1. In germline, CDR1 is MGHDK, CDR2 SYGVNS. Trimming cost V 6 bases and J 4 bases; bases outside gene matches: 9. The CDR3 runs to 15 residues. Written as DNA, the CDR3 is TGTGCCAGCAGGGCCGGGACAGCCCGGGGAAACACCATATATTTT. It is translated as CASRAGTARGNTIYF.

This clone was picked up a small number of times. Other DNA sequences from this sample encode an identical CDR3 as well. V and J are TRBV7-2 and TRBJ1-2, with a possible D match to TRBD1 (5 bases). CDR1 is SGHTA, CDR2 FQGNSA, per germline. The V end lost 1 base, the J end lost 6 bases, and 9 bases lay between the germline ends. The CDR3 has 13 amino acids. For the CDR3, the DNA is TGTGCCAGCAGCTTAGTGGGGGGGGATGGCTACACCTTC. It translates to CASSLVGGDGYTF.

V is TRBV28 and J is TRBJ1-5, with D perhaps TRBD1 (6 bases). Trimming took off 6 bases at V and 3 bases at J, with 12 bases between the two ends. The CDR3 is made up of 14 amino acids. Germline V gives CDR1 MDHEN, CDR2 SYDVKM. The CDR3 nucleotides read TGTGCCAGCAGAACCGGACAGAACAATCAGCCCCAGCATTTT. Encoded protein: CASRTGQNNQPQHF.

This chain joins TRBV4-1 and TRBJ2-1; 9 bases agree with TRBD2. The CDR3 runs 17 residues. Germline lookup yields CDR1 MGHRA and CDR2 YSYEKL. The V segment lost 2 bases and the J segment 7 bases; nucleotides outside the gene matches: 12. DNA for the CDR3: TGCGCCAGCAGCCAATCGAATGAGCGGGGGGTCAGGAATGAGCAGTTCTTC. It codes for CASSQSNERGVRNEQFF.

This clone turned up a few times. The chain links TRBV7-8 to TRBJ1-4, with D unresolved. V was trimmed by 5 bases and J by 12 bases, leaving 19 bases between them. Germline lookup yields CDR1 SGHVS and CDR2 FQNEAQ. The CDR3 totals 14 residues. As DNA, the CDR3 is TGTGCCAGCAGCCCACGGTCTTGGGTTGAGGAACTGTTTTTT. Its translation: CASSPRSWVEELFF.

V usage is TRBV6-4 and J usage is TRBJ2-1; TRBD1 aligns across 9 bases. This CDR3 has 15 amino acids. The germline gives CDR1 MRHNA, CDR2 SNTAGT. Unmatched junction bases numbered 7, after V lost 4 bases and J lost 6 bases. The CDR3, as DNA: TGTGCCAGCAGTGCATGGACAGGGGCGGGCAATGAGCAGTTCTTC. Translated, it gives CASSAWTGAGNEQFF.

This clone was detected only a few times. The chain has TRBV3-1 (or the pseudogene TRBV3-2) and TRBJ1-1, with 8 nucleotides matching TRBD1. From germline, CDR1 is LGHDT and CDR2 YNNKEL (reference sequence). Trimming at V came to 0 bases and at J to 5 bases, leaving 5 bases not matched to a gene. This CDR3 has 15 amino acids. The CDR3 is CASSQDRGPGTEAFF. CDR3 nucleotides: TGTGCCAGCAGCCAAGACAGGGGGCCGGGGACTGAAGCTTTCTTT.

This sequence joins TRBV19 and TRBJ2-5; TRBD2 aligns across 7 bases. V shed 5 bases and J 4 bases; nucleotides not matched to a gene: 10. The germline CDR1 and CDR2 sequences are LNHDA and SQIVND (reference sequence). The CDR3 runs to 15 residues. CDR3 coding DNA: TGTGCCAGTAGTTTATCCCCCCGCGGGGGAGAGACCCAGTACTTC. The encoded protein is CASSLSPRGGETQYF.